These 23 T cell receptor beta chains were all obtained from the same sample, sequenced in a study of OX40 agonist ivuxolimab in advanced cancers. Some clones are missing from TCRdb's copy, which holds only in-frame ones; the method was immunoSEQ multiplex PCR. The sample consists of roughly 67,000 clones, approximately 88% of them appearing once. Sequences were derived from CD4+ or CD8+ T cells sorted from blood, sampled in a trial of the OX40 agonist ivuxolimab. The receptors were sampled from an adult with an advanced solid tumor such as melanoma, head and neck, liver or kidney cancer.

Comments on this clone: Because the CDR3's place on the DNA is in doubt, the DNA is left out and the CDR3 is given as listed by TCRdb. The chain has TRBV5-8 and TRBJ2-4; TRBD2, the table's D call, was not compared with the DNA. Germline CDR1 and CDR2: SGHTS and YDEGEE. The CDR3 extends over 12 residues, inclusive of both ends. The CDR3 reads CASSLVAGGARF.

This rearrangement joins TRBV10-3 to TRBJ1-1, with a possible D match to TRBD1 (6 bases). Germline lookup yields CDR1 ENHRY and CDR2 SYGVKD. This CDR3 contains 15 residues. Deletions cut 0 bases from V and 4 bases from J, with 12 bases between. CDR3 region: CAISESTGRGTEAFF. CDR3 DNA: TGTGCCATCAGTGAGTCGACAGGCCGGGGCACTGAAGCTTTCTTT.

This clone came up once. J is TRBJ1-1 and V is TRBV4-2; 8 bases agree with TRBD1. With 0 bases clipped from V and 7 bases from J, the junction kept 10 bases outside the gene matches. Germline V gene sequence: CDR1 LGHNA, CDR2 YNFKEQ. This CDR3 spans 16 amino acids. The chain's CDR3 is CASSQEGTGSRIEAFF. DNA of the CDR3: TGTGCCAGCAGCCAAGAAGGGACAGGTTCTCGAATTGAAGCTTTCTTT.

The chain combines TRBV6-1 with TRBJ1-1; D ambiguous. The CDR3 sequence is 15 residues long. Germline CDR1 reads MNHNS; CDR2 reads SASEGT. V lost 7 bases to trimming and J lost 0 bases, with 15 bases between them. The CDR3 here is CASITPVQMNTEAFF. CDR3 bases: TGTGCCAGCATTACTCCGGTACAGATGAACACTGAAGCTTTCTTT.

The chain links TRBV28 to TRBJ1-2; tentatively, D is TRBD1 (5 bases). V was trimmed by 2 bases and J by 3 bases, leaving 7 bases between them. The CDR3 covers 13 residues. Germline V gene sequence: CDR1 MDHEN, CDR2 SYDVKM. The chain's CDR3 is CASSLDSYYGYTF. The CDR3 DNA sequence: TGTGCCAGCAGTTTAGACAGTTACTATGGCTACACCTTC.

V usage is TRBV19 and J usage is TRBJ1-2, with a possible D match to TRBD1 (6 bases). Trimming left V 6 bases short and J 5 bases short, with 10 bases between. CDR1 is LNHDA and CDR2 is SQIVND in the germline V gene (reference sequence). This CDR3 is built from 12 residues. In DNA, the CDR3 is TGTGCCAGTAGGAGGACAGCTTATGGCTACACCTTC. This encodes CASRRTAYGYTF.

The V and J genes are TRBV19 and TRBJ1-1; TRBD1 matches at 9 bases. CDR3 size: 16 residues. Per the germline V gene, CDR1 is LNHDA and CDR2 is SQIVND (reference sequence). Trimming cost V 4 bases and J 0 bases; bases outside gene matches: 6. CDR3 sequence: CASSNTGGIMNTEAFF. In DNA form, the CDR3 reads TGTGCCAGTAGTAATACAGGGGGCATAATGAACACTGAAGCTTTCTTT. The whole variable domain, remainder taken from reference TRBV19 and TRBJ1-1, is DGGITQSPKYLFRKEGQNVTLSCEQNLNHDAMYWYRQDPGQGLRLIYYSQIVNDFQKGDIAEGYSVSREKKESFPLTVTSAQKNPTAFYLCASSNTGGIMNTEAFFGQGTRLTVV.

The genes are TRBV18 and TRBJ1-1; 7 nucleotides align to TRBD1. The CDR3 spans 13 residues. CDR1 is KGHSH, CDR2 LQKENI, per germline. J gave up 3 bases and V 6 bases, and 4 bases lay outside the gene matches. CDR3 loop: CASSHDRDTEAFF. For the CDR3, the DNA is TGTGCCAGCTCCCACGACAGGGACACTGAAGCTTTCTTT.

The chain links TRBV2 to TRBJ1-1; tentative D call: TRBD1 (6 bases). Trimming cost V 5 bases and J 13 bases, with 17 bases left between them. CDR1 is SNHLY and CDR2 is FYNNEI in the germline V gene. The CDR3 contains 12 residues. This chain's CDR3 is CASSMTGRPIFF. The CDR3 nucleotides are TGTGCCAGCAGTATGACAGGTCGGCCCATTTTCTTT.

The chain has TRBV27 and TRBJ1-5; D might be TRBD1 (6 bases). This CDR3 spans 15 amino acids. V was clipped by 6 bases and J by 3 bases, with 15 bases between them. CDR1 and CDR2 (germline): MNHEY, SMNVEV (reference sequence). The CDR3 spells CASSQETGANQPQHF. The CDR3 nucleotides are TGTGCCAGCAGCCAAGAGACAGGCGCCAATCAGCCCCAGCATTTT.

The V gene is TRBV23-1, the J gene TRBJ2-6, with 9 bases fitting TRBD1. TRBV23-1 belongs to the ORF category, with a function that is uncertain. The ends lost 1 base at V and 0 bases at J; junction bases unmatched: 22. The CDR3 spans 24 residues. CDR3 sequence reads: CASSQWSPDRGYSVRGSGANVLTF. CDR3 coding DNA: TGCGCCAGCAGTCAATGGAGCCCGGACAGGGGTTATTCAGTTCGAGGCTCTGGGGCCAACGTCCTGACTTTC.

This chain connects TRBV10-3 to TRBJ1-3, with D possibly TRBD1 on 5 matching bases. This CDR3 comprises 15 residues. In germline, CDR1 is ENHRY, CDR2 SYGVKD. Trimming pared 4 bases from V and 3 bases from J, leaving 13 bases between. For the CDR3, the DNA is TGTGCCATCAGTGTTCTGAGGGGAGATGGAAACACCATATATTTT. It is translated as CAISVLRGDGNTIYF.

This sequence joins TRBV6-6 and TRBJ2-7, with 9 bases aligning to TRBD1. This CDR3 has 15 residues. The V gene's germline CDR1 is MNHNY and CDR2 SVGAGI (reference sequence). With 4 bases clipped from V and 1 base from J, the junction kept 5 bases outside the gene matches. In DNA form, the CDR3 reads TGTGCCAGCAGTTCTACCGGGACAGGGTCCTACGAGCAGTACTTC. Residues: CASSSTGTGSYEQYF.

This clone was counted once. The genes are TRBV28 and TRBJ1-5; no definite D call. Trimming stripped 2 bases from V and 4 bases from J, with 12 bases between. The CDR3 is made up of 15 amino acids. Per germline, CDR1 MDHEN and CDR2 SYDVKM. The CDR3: CASSLHTVGNQPQHF. The CDR3 region has the DNA TGTGCCAGCAGTTTACACACAGTGGGGAATCAGCCCCAGCATTTT.

This chain connects TRBV7-7 to TRBJ2-3, with D unclear. Germline CDR1 reads SSHAT; CDR2 reads FNYEAQ (reference sequence). This CDR3 is 13 amino acids long. V lost 5 bases and J lost 1, with 7 bases in between. The CDR3 spells CASSLVGTDTQYF. The DNA for the CDR3 is TGTGCCAGCAGCCTTGTGGGCACAGATACGCAGTATTTT.

The chain recombines TRBV5-4 with TRBJ2-2; 7 bases line up with TRBD1. The CDR3 is 15 residues long. CDR1 and CDR2 from the germline V gene are SGHNT and YYREEE (reference sequence). The V and J ends lost 4 bases and 7 bases, in that order; junction bases with no gene match: 10. This CDR3 reads CASSRPTGDYGELFF. For the CDR3, the DNA is TGTGCCAGCAGCAGACCAACAGGGGATTACGGGGAGCTGTTTTTT.

The CDR3 region has the DNA TGCAGCGTTGTTACAGGGACAAGAGAGACCCAGTACTTC. Its translation is CSVVTGTRETQYF. The V call is TRBV29-1, the J call TRBJ2-5, with D perhaps matching TRBD1 (6 bases). V was cut by 4 bases and J by 4 bases, with 13 bases left in between. The germline gives CDR1 SQVTM, CDR2 ANQGSEA. There are 13 residues in the CDR3.

The J gene is TRBJ1-4, the V gene TRBV7-9; tentatively, D is TRBD1 (6 bases). V lost 2 bases and J 4 bases, leaving 8 bases between the germline ends. The CDR3 loop spans 14 amino acids. CDR1 is SEHNR and CDR2 is FQNEAQ in the germline V gene (reference sequence). Written as DNA, the CDR3 is TGTGCCAGCAGCTTAAGACAGGTTAATGAAAAACTGTTTTTT. Translating it yields CASSLRQVNEKLFF.

V is TRBV7-3 and J is TRBJ1-3; D unresolved. The CDR3 is 16 amino acids. Trimming pared 2 bases from V and 4 bases from J, leaving 15 bases between. Germline V gene lookup returns CDR1 SGHTA and CDR2 FQGTGA. The CDR3 DNA sequence: TGTGCCAGCAGCTTAGAAGGCAGCAGCCCCGGAAACACCATATATTTT. Translation gives CASSLEGSSPGNTIYF.

V gene TRBV4-1 combines with J gene TRBJ2-3; D is unclear. The CDR3 is made up of 15 amino acids. Germline CDR1 is MGHRA and CDR2 is YSYEKL. Trimming took 2 bases from V and 6 from J, leaving 15 bases between them. CDR3 DNA sequence: TGCGCCAGCAGCCAACGCACGGAGAGACTTGATACGCAGTATTTT. It encodes CASSQRTERLDTQYF.

The chain joins TRBV19 to TRBJ1-2; 7 bases are shared with TRBD1. Losses at the gene ends were 7 bases for V and 5 bases for J; bases not matched to a gene: 13. Germline V gene lookup returns CDR1 LNHDA and CDR2 SQIVND (reference sequence). The CDR3 is 15 residues long. CDR3 protein: CASTDQGGASYGYTF. CDR3 nucleotides: TGTGCCAGTACCGACCAAGGGGGCGCGAGTTATGGCTACACCTTC.

J is TRBJ1-2 and V is TRBV5-6; 7 bases agree with TRBD1. The V gene end was trimmed by 1 base and the J gene end by 3 bases; junction bases not matched to a gene: 3. The CDR3 is 14 amino acids. Germline lookup yields CDR1 SGHDT and CDR2 YYEEEE. The CDR3 DNA sequence: TGTGCCAGCAGCTTGACAGGGGAGGACTATGGCTACACCTTC. Amino acids: CASSLTGEDYGYTF.

This sequence joins TRBV7-6 and TRBJ2-5, with 7 bases fitting TRBD1. V lost 5 bases, J lost 1 base, and 4 bases stayed unmatched. The CDR3 spans 14 residues. CDR1 SGHVS and CDR2 FNYEAQ come from the germline V gene. In nucleotides, the CDR3 is TGTGCCAGCAGCCCCGGGACAGTCCAAGAGACCCAGTACTTC. Translation: CASSPGTVQETQYF.